Listed here is a single T cell receptor beta chain. CDR1 is SGHTA, CDR2 FQGNSA, per germline. V was pared by 5 bases and J by 6 bases, with 19 bases between. This CDR3 contains 16 residues. This sample is drawn from a study of T-cell reconstitution after alpha-beta-depleted transplantation in children. Library preparation (for TCRbeta) was performed with unique molecular identifiers. TCRdb independently ran MiXCR on the PCR reads; one entry per CDR3 protein. The profile shows hundreds of thousands of distinct CDR3 sequences, around 16% of them singletons. The chain has TRBV7-2 and TRBJ2-2; D is uncertain. Source: PBMCs from the stem cell graft donor, taken from the stem cell graft. This receptor was identified in a human donor who donated a stem cell graft to a child with acute myeloid leukemia. The CDR3 here is CASSPTAEFVAGELFF. In DNA form, the CDR3 reads TGTGCCAGCAGCCCTACCGCCGAGTTCGTCGCCGGGGAGCTGTTTTTT.